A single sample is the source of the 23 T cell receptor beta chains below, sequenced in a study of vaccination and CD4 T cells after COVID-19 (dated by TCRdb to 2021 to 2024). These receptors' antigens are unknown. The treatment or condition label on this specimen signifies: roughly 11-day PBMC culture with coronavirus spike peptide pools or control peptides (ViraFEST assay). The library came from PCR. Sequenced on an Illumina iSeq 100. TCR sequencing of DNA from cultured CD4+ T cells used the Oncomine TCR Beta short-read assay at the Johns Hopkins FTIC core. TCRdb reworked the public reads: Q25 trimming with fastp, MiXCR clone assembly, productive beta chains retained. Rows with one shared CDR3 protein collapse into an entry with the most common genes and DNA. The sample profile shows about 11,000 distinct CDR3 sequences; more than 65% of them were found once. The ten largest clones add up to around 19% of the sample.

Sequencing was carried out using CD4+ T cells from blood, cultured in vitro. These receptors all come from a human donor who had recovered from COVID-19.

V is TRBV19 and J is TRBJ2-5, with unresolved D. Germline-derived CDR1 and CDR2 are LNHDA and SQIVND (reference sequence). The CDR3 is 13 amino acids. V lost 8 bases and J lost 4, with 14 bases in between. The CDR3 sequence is CASSGLRGETQYF. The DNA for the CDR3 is TGTGCCAGTTCCGGGCTGCGAGGAGAGACCCAGTACTTC.

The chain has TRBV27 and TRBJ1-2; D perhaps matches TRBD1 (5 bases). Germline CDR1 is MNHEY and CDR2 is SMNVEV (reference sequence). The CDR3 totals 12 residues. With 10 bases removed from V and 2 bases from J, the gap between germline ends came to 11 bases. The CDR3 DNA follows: TGTGCCAACAGGAGGGCGAACTATGGCTACACCTTC. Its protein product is CANRRANYGYTF.

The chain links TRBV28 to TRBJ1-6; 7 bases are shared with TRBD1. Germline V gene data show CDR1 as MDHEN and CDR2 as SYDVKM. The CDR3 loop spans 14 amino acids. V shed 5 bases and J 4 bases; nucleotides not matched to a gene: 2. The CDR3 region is CASSGGQYNSPLHF. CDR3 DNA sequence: TGTGCCAGCAGTGGGGGACAGTATAATTCACCCCTCCACTTT.

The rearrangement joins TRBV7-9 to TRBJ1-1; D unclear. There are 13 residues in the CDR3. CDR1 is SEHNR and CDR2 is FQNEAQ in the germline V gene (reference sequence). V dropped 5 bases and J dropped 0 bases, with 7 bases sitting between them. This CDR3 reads CASSRNMNTEAFF. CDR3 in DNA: TGTGCCAGCAGCCGCAACATGAACACTGAAGCTTTCTTT.

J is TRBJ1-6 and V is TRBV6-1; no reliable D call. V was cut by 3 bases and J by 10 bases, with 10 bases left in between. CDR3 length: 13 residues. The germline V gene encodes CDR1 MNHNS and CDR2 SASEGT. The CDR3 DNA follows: TGTGCCAGCAGTGACCTTTTAGCCTCACCCCTCCACTTT. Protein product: CASSDLLASPLHF.

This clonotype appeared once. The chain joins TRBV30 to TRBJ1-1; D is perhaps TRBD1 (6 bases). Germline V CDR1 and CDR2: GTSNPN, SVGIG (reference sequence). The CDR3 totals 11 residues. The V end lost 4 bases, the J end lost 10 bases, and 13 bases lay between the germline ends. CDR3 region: CAWKTGSRAFF. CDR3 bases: TGTGCCTGGAAGACAGGCTCTCGAGCTTTCTTT.

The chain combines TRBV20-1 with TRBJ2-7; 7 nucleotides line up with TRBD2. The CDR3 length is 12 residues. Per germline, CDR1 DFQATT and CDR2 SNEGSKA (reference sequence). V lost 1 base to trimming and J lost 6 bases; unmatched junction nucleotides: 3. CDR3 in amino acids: CSARGWGGEQYF. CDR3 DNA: TGCAGTGCTAGAGGTTGGGGGGGCGAGCAGTACTTC.

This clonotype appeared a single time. CDR3 bases: TGTGCCACCAGCAGACCCTCTGCCGCGGCGTATGGCTACACCTTC. It specifies CATSRPSAAAYGYTF. V is TRBV15 and J is TRBJ1-2; unclear D gene. CDR1 is LNHNV and CDR2 is YYDKDF in the germline V gene (reference sequence). The CDR3 consists of 15 residues. V was shortened by 2 bases and J by 5 bases, with 15 bases between the two germline ends.

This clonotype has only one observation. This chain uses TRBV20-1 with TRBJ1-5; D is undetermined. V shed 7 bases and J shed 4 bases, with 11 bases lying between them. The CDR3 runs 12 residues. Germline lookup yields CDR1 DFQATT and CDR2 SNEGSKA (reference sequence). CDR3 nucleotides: TGCAGTGGGTTTGGACCAAATCAGCCCCAGCATTTT. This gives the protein CSGFGPNQPQHF.

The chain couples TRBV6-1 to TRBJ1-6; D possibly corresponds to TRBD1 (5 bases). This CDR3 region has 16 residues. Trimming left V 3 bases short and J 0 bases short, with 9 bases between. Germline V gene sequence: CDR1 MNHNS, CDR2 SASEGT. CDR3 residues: CASSDRVSSYNSPLHF. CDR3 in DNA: TGTGCCAGCAGTGACAGGGTCAGCTCCTATAATTCACCCCTCCACTTT.

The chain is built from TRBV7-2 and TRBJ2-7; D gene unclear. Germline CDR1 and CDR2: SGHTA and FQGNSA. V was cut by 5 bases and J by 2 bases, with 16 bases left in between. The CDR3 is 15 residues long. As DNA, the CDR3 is TGTGCCAGCAGCCGGTCTTACCTGGAAACCTACGAGCAGTACTTC. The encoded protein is CASSRSYLETYEQYF. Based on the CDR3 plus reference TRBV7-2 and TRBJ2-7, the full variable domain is GAGVSQSPSNKVTEKGKDVELRCDPISGHTALYWYRQSLGQGLEFLIYFQGNSAPDKSGLPSDRFSAERTGGSVSTLTIQRTQQEDSAVYLCASSRSYLETYEQYFGPGTRLTVT.

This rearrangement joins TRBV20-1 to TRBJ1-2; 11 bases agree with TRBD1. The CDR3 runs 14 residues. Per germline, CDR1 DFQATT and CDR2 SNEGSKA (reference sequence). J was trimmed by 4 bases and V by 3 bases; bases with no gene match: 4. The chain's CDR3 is CSARGDRGIYGYTF. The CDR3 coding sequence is TGCAGTGCTAGGGGGGACAGGGGGATCTATGGCTACACCTTC.

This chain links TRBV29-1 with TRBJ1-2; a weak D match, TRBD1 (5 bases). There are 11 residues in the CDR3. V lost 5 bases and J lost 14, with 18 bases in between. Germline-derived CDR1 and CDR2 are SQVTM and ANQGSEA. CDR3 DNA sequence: TGCAGCGTTCCGGGACCCCTCGTACGGACCTTC. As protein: CSVPGPLVRTF. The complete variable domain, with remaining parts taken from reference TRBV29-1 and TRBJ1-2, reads SAVISQKPSRDICQRGTSLTIQCQVDSQVTMMFWYRQQPGQSLTLIATANQGSEATYESGFVIDKFPISRPNLTFSTLTVSNMSPEDSSIYLCSVPGPLVRTFGSGTRLTVV.

CDR3 sequence: CASTTRRGANEKLFF. CDR3 bases: TGTGCCAGCACAACCCGCAGGGGTGCCAATGAAAAACTGTTTTTT. V usage is TRBV28 and J usage is TRBJ1-4; the D gene is possibly TRBD1 (6 bases). Germline V lookup: CDR1 MDHEN, CDR2 SYDVKM. This CDR3 is built from 15 residues. V was pared by 7 bases and J by 5 bases, with 17 bases between. The full variable domain, completed using reference TRBV28 and TRBJ1-4, is DVKVTQSSRYLVKRTGEKVFLECVQDMDHENMFWYRQDPGLGLRLIYFSYDVKMKEKGDIPEGYSVSREKKERFSLILESASTNQTSMYLCASTTRRGANEKLFFGSGTQLSVL.

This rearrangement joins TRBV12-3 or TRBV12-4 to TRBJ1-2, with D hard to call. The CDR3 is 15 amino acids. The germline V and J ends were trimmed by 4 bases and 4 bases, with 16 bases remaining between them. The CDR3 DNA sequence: TGTGCCAGCAGTTATACATTTGGGGTGGTCTATGGCTACACCTTC. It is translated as CASSYTFGVVYGYTF.

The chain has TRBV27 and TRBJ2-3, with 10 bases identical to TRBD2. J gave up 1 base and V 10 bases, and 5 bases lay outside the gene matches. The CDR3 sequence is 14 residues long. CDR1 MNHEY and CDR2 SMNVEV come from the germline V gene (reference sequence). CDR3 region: CATLAGAGTDTQYF. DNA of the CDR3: TGTGCCACTCTAGCGGGAGCGGGCACAGATACGCAGTATTTT.

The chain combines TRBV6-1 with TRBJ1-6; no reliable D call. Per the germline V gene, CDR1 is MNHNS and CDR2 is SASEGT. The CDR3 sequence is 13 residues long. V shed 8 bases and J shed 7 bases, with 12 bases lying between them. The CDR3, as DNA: TGTGCCAGCGGAGGACGGGAAAATTCACCCCTCCACTTT. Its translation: CASGGRENSPLHF.

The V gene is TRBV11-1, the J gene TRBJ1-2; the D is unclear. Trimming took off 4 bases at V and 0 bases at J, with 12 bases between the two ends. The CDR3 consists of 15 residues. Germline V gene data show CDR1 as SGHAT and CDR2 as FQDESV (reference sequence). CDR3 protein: CASSYQAGPNYGYTF. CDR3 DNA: TGTGCCAGCAGCTACCAAGCAGGACCTAACTATGGCTACACCTTC.

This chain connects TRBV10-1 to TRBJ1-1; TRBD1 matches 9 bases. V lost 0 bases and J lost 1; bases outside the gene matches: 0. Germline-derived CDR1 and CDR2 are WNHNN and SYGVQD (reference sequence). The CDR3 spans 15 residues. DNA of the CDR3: TGCGCCAGCAGTGAGTCGGGACAGGGGAACACTGAAGCTTTCTTT. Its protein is CASSESGQGNTEAFF.

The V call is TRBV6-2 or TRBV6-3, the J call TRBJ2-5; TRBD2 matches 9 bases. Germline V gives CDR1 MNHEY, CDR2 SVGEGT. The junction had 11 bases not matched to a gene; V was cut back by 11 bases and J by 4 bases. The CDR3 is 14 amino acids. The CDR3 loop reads CAGASSGIPETQYF. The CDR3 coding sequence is TGTGCCGGGGCCTCTAGCGGGATTCCAGAGACCCAGTACTTC.

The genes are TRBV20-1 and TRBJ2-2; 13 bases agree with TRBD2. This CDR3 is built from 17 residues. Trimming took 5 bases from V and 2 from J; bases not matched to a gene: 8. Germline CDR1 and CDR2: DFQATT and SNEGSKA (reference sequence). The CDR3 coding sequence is TGCAGTGCTCGCGGGACTAGCGGGATCCTAAACACCGGGGAGCTGTTTTTT. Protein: CSARGTSGILNTGELFF.

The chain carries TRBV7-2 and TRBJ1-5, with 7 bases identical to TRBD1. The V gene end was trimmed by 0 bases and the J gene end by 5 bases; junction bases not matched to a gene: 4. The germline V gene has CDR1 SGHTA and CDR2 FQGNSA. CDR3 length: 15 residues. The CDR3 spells CASSLANRGYQPQHF. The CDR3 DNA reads TGTGCCAGCAGCTTAGCGAACAGGGGATATCAGCCCCAGCATTTT.

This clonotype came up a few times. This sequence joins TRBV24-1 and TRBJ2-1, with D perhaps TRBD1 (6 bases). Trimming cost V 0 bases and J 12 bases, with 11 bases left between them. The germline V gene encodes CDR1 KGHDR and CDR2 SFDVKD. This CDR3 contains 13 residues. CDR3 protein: CATSDLWGRRQFF. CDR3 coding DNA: TGTGCCACCAGTGATTTGTGGGGGCGACGGCAGTTCTTC.